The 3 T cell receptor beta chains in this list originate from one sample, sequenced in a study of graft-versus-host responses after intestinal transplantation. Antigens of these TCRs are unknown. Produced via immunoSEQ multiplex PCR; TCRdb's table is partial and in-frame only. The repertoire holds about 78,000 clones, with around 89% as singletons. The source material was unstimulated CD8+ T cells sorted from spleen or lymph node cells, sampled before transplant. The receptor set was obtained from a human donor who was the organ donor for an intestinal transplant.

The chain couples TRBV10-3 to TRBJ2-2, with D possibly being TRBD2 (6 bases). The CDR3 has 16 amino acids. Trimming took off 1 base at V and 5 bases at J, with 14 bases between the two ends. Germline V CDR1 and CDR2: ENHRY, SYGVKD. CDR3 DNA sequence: TGTGCCATCAGTGAGTTCGACCGGGGGAGTACCGGGGAGCTGTTTTTT. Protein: CAISEFDRGSTGELFF.

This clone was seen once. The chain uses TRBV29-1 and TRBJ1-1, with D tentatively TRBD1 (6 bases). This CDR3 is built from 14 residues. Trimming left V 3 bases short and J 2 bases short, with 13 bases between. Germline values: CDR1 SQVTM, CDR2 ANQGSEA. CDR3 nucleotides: TGCAGCGTTGAGGGGGTCAGGGGTAACACTGAAGCTTTCTTT. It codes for CSVEGVRGNTEAFF.

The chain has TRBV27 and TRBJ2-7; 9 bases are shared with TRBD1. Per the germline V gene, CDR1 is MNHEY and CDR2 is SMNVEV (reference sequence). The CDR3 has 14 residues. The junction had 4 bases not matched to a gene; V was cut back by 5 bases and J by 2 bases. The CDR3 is CASSPTGGTYEQYV. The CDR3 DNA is TGTGCCAGCAGTCCGACAGGGGGTACCTACGAGCAGTACGTC.